Below, 19 T cell receptor beta chains from the same sample are listed, as sequenced in a study of cytomegalovirus exposure and HLA in healthy donors. The primer mix had 60 Vbeta and 13 Jbeta primers. Only in-frame clones appear in the TCRdb table, and some are missing; sequencing was by immunoSEQ multiplex PCR. Counted here are some 90,000 clones, more than 65% occurring once; the ten biggest clones make up approximately 10%. Sequenced material: PBMCs. The receptors here all came from a human donor in good health.

The chain has TRBV27 and TRBJ1-1; no firm D call. Germline V gene data show CDR1 as MNHEY and CDR2 as SMNVEV (reference sequence). With 8 bases removed from V and 6 bases from J, the gap between germline ends came to 19 bases. The CDR3 loop spans 14 amino acids. The CDR3 sequence is CASWPPGRQPEAFF. CDR3 DNA sequence: TGTGCCAGCTGGCCCCCGGGTCGTCAACCTGAAGCTTTCTTT.

The chain carries TRBV4-3 and TRBJ1-4; D not resolved. The germline V gene encodes CDR1 LGHNA and CDR2 YSLEER. V shed 3 bases and J shed 3 bases, with 11 bases lying between them. The CDR3 spans 15 residues. CDR3 in DNA: TGCGCCAGCAGCCAGACAAGTTCCCCTAATGAAAAACTGTTTTTT. This codes for CASSQTSSPNEKLFF.

Only a few counts were recorded for this clone. The genes are TRBV7-2 and TRBJ2-1; D is possibly TRBD2 (5 bases). The CDR3 is 13 residues long. V was shortened by 1 base and J by 8 bases, with 9 bases between the two germline ends. The germline gives CDR1 SGHTA, CDR2 FQGNSA. The CDR3 here is CASSLDLADEQFF. CDR3 sequence (DNA): TGTGCCAGCAGCTTAGATCTAGCCGATGAGCAGTTCTTC.

DNA of the CDR3: TGTGCCAGCAGACGACAGAGAGAGACCCAGTACTTC. This encodes CASRRQRETQYF. The chain joins TRBV6-5 to TRBJ2-5, with D perhaps TRBD1 (5 bases). V lost 6 bases and J lost 4, with 9 bases in between. The V gene's germline CDR1 is MNHEY and CDR2 SVGAGI. The CDR3 is 12 amino acids.

This sequence joins TRBV5-4 and TRBJ2-1, with 8 bases lining up with TRBD2. The CDR3 loop spans 15 amino acids. J lost 5 bases, V lost 4 bases, and 8 bases had no gene match. Germline CDR1 reads SGHNT; CDR2 reads YYREEE (reference sequence). This CDR3 reads CASSPTPAGDNEQFF. CDR3 nucleotides: TGTGCCAGCAGCCCGACCCCAGCGGGGGACAATGAGCAGTTCTTC.

The chain employs TRBV7-3 and TRBJ2-3, with D possibly matching TRBD1 (6 bases). This CDR3 spans 14 amino acids. Deletions cut 4 bases from V and 2 bases from J, with 10 bases between. Germline assignment: CDR1 SGHTA and CDR2 FQGTGA. The CDR3 DNA reads TGTGCCAGCAGCTCACAGGGTCCCACAGATACGCAGTATTTT. Its protein is CASSSQGPTDTQYF.

The chain recombines TRBV7-9 with TRBJ1-2, with no clear D. The CDR3 totals 14 residues. The V gene lost 1 base and the J gene lost 7 bases, with 13 bases spanning the gap. The germline gives CDR1 SEHNR, CDR2 FQNEAQ (reference sequence). The CDR3 DNA sequence: TGTGCCAGCAGCTTAGAAGTGGGCGGGTCTGGCTACACCTTC. Amino acids: CASSLEVGGSGYTF.

This chain connects TRBV7-9 to TRBJ2-7; 7 bases line up with TRBD2. The CDR3 runs to 15 residues. Germline assignment: CDR1 SEHNR and CDR2 FQNEAQ (reference sequence). The V segment lost 5 bases and the J segment 2 bases; nucleotides outside the gene matches: 9. Here the CDR3 DNA reads TGTGCCAGCAGCACCCCGACGGGAGGACCCTACGAGCAGTACTTC. Translating it yields CASSTPTGGPYEQYF. The full variable domain, with the rest looked up from reference TRBV7-9 and TRBJ2-7, is DTGVSQNPRHKITKRGQNVTFRCDPISEHNRLYWYRQTLGQGPEFLTYFQNEAQLEKSRLLSDRFSAERPKGSFSTLEIQRTEQGDSAMYLCASSTPTGGPYEQYFGPGTRLTVT.

This rearrangement joins TRBV29-1 to TRBJ1-1; D is unclear. Trimming cost V 4 bases and J 4 bases, with 16 bases left between them. CDR3 length: 14 amino acids. Germline CDR1 SQVTM, CDR2 ANQGSEA. The CDR3 here is CSVGSLEGGTEAFF. Written as DNA, the CDR3 is TGCAGCGTTGGAAGTCTAGAGGGTGGCACTGAAGCTTTCTTT.

This chain connects TRBV2 to TRBJ2-1, with D unclear. Trimming removed 2 bases at V and 0 bases at J, with 8 bases between. This CDR3 spans 15 amino acids. CDR1 SNHLY and CDR2 FYNNEI come from the germline V gene. CDR3 nucleotides: TGTGCCAGCAGTGAAAACCGGTACTCCTACAATGAGCAGTTCTTC. Translating it yields CASSENRYSYNEQFF. The entire variable domain, with the rest obtained from reference TRBV2 and TRBJ2-1, is as follows: EPEVTQTPSHQVTQMGQEVILRCVPISNHLYFYWYRQILGQKVEFLVSFYNNEISEKSEIFDDQFSVERPDGSNFTLKIRSTKLEDSAMYFCASSENRYSYNEQFFGPGTRLTVL.

The chain recombines TRBV6-6 with TRBJ2-7, with D uncertain. This CDR3 is built from 13 residues. V was clipped by 0 bases and J by 0 bases, with 3 bases between them. Germline CDR1 and CDR2: MNHNY and SVGAGI (reference sequence). The CDR3: CASSYSSSYEQYF. The CDR3 nucleotides are TGTGCCAGCAGTTACTCTAGCTCCTACGAGCAGTACTTC.

V is TRBV6-1 and J is TRBJ2-2; D ambiguous. The CDR3 consists of 14 residues. The germline V and J ends were trimmed by 6 bases and 2 bases, with 10 bases remaining between them. The germline V gene has CDR1 MNHNS and CDR2 SASEGT. The CDR3 DNA follows: TGTGCCAGCAGCCCCCACGGTAACACCGGGGAGCTGTTTTTT. Translated, it gives CASSPHGNTGELFF.

V usage is TRBV5-1 and J usage is TRBJ2-3; D is uncertain. CDR3 length: 14 residues. Looked up from germline, CDR1 is SGHRS and CDR2 is YFSETQ. V was shortened by 0 bases and J by 2 bases, with 7 bases between the two germline ends. The CDR3 loop reads CASSLGEVTDTQYF. CDR3 DNA: TGCGCCAGCAGCTTGGGAGAGGTCACAGATACGCAGTATTTT. The whole variable domain, remainder taken from reference TRBV5-1 and TRBJ2-3, is KAGVTQTPRYLIKTRGQQVTLSCSPISGHRSVSWYQQTPGQGLQFLFEYFSETQRNKGNFPGRFSGRQFSNSRSEMNVSTLELGDSALYLCASSLGEVTDTQYFGPGTRLTVL.

This clone showed up just once. The chain carries TRBV27 and TRBJ2-7, with D perhaps matching TRBD1 (6 bases). The V end lost 2 bases, the J end lost 0 bases, and 17 bases lay between the germline ends. Germline V gives CDR1 MNHEY, CDR2 SMNVEV (reference sequence). The CDR3 runs 17 residues. The CDR3, as DNA: TGTGCCAGCAGTTTAACCCTCCTGGGGGCCAGCTCCTACGAGCAGTACTTC. Protein sequence: CASSLTLLGASSYEQYF.

The rearrangement joins TRBV4-1 to TRBJ1-6; tentative D call: TRBD1 (6 bases). CDR3 length: 16 residues. V lost 4 bases, J lost 7 bases, and 17 bases lay in between. CDR1 is MGHRA, CDR2 YSYEKL, per germline. In DNA form, the CDR3 reads TGCGCCAGCAGCCCTAGATCACAGGGAGACAATTCACCCCTCCACTTT. It yields the protein CASSPRSQGDNSPLHF.

This chain links TRBV5-4 with TRBJ2-7; the match to TRBD2 covers 8 bases. Looked up from germline, CDR1 is SGHNT and CDR2 is YYREEE (reference sequence). The CDR3 extends over 15 amino acids. Losses at the gene ends were 4 bases for V and 1 base for J; bases not matched to a gene: 7. The CDR3 region has the DNA TGTGCCAGCAGCGTAAGCGGGAGAAAGTCCTACGAGCAGTACTTC. This sequence encodes CASSVSGRKSYEQYF.

A remark on this clone: The sample carries other DNA sequences with the same CDR3. This rearrangement joins TRBV7-2 to TRBJ2-3; the D is unclear. There are 12 residues in the CDR3. V shed 5 bases and J shed 2 bases, with 5 bases lying between them. The germline gives CDR1 SGHTA, CDR2 FQGNSA. The CDR3 bases are TGTGCCAGCAGCCCTTACACAGATACGCAGTATTTT. Translating it yields CASSPYTDTQYF. Combining the CDR3 with reference TRBV7-2 and TRBJ2-3 gives the whole variable domain GAGVSQSPSNKVTEKGKDVELRCDPISGHTALYWYRQSLGQGLEFLIYFQGNSAPDKSGLPSDRFSAERTGGSVSTLTIQRTQQEDSAVYLCASSPYTDTQYFGPGTRLTVL.

The chain employs TRBV27 and TRBJ1-5; D unclear. V shed 6 bases and J shed 4 bases, with 4 bases lying between them. The germline CDR1 and CDR2 sequences are MNHEY and SMNVEV (reference sequence). CDR3 length: 11 residues. CDR3 DNA sequence: TGTGCCAGCAGCGAGAATCAGCCCCAGCATTTT. This translates into CASSENQPQHF.

A single count supports this clone. The V call is TRBV2, the J call TRBJ2-1; D is ambiguous. CDR3 length: 17 amino acids. Germline V gene sequence: CDR1 SNHLY, CDR2 FYNNEI. The V end lost 6 bases, the J end lost 7 bases, and 25 bases lay between the germline ends. In nucleotides, the CDR3 is TGTGCCAGCAGGCTGAGACCCGGGTCATACGAAGAGAATGAGCAGTTCTTC. Translated: CASRLRPGSYEENEQFF.